This T cell receptor (beta chain) was identified in a study of shared clonotypes between healthy human individuals. Points from the study as a whole: Clonotypes shared by all four donors outscored non-shared clonotypes in generation probability.

Looked up from germline, CDR1 is MDHEN and CDR2 is SYDVKM. The CDR3 has 16 residues. V lost 3 bases, J lost 4 bases, and 17 bases lay in between. Positively selected for CCR7, the CD45RO-negative cells used as naive CD8 cells excluded terminally differentiated effector memory CD45RA+ cells. A remark on this clone: The antigen is undetermined.

Only in-frame clones appear in the TCRdb table, and some are missing; sequencing was by immunoSEQ multiplex PCR. Of about 2.1 million clones in the sample, 85% to 95% were seen once. The genes are TRBV28 and TRBJ2-3; D is perhaps TRBD1 or TRBD2 (5 bases each). Sequenced sample: naive CD8+ T cells from PBMCs. The source is a man between 18 and 29 years old in good health. Some clones in this sample may be carry-over from other donors' samples. CDR3 in DNA: TGTGCCAGCAGTTTTTGGGGACGTGGATCCGCAGATACGCAGTATTTT. Protein sequence: CASSFWGRGSADTQYF.